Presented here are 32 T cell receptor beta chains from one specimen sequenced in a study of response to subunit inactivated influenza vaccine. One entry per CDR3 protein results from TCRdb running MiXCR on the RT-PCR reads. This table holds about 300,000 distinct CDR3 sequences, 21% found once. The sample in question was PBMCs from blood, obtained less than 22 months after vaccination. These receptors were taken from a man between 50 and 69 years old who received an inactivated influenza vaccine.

The CDR3 nucleotides read TGTGCCAGCAGCTGGACAGGGGTGGCGTACGAGCAGTACTTC. It specifies CASSWTGVAYEQYF. This chain links TRBV7-8 with TRBJ2-7; 9 bases match TRBD1. The V segment lost 4 bases and the J segment 4 bases; nucleotides outside the gene matches: 5. Germline V gene sequence: CDR1 SGHVS, CDR2 FQNEAQ. CDR3 size: 14 residues.

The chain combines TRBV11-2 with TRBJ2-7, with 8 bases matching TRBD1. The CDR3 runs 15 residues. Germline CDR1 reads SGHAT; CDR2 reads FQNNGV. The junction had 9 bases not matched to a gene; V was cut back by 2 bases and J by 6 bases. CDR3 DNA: TGTGCCAGCAGCTTACAACCCCGGGACAGGCGCGAGCAGTACTTC. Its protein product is CASSLQPRDRREQYF. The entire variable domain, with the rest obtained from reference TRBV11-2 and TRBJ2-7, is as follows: EAGVAQSPRYKIIEKRQSVAFWCNPISGHATLYWYQQILGQGPKLLIQFQNNGVVDDSQLPKDRFSAERLKGVDSTLKIQPAKLEDSAVYLCASSLQPRDRREQYFGPGTRLTVT.

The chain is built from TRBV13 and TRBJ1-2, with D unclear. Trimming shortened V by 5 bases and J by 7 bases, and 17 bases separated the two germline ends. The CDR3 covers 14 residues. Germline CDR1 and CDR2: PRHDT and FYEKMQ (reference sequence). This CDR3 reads CASSQRGRPVGYTF. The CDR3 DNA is TGTGCCAGCAGCCAACGTGGGAGGCCCGTTGGCTACACCTTC. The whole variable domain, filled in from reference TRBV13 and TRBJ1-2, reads AAGVIQSPRHLIKEKRETATLKCYPIPRHDTVYWYQQGPGQDPQFLISFYEKMQSDKGSIPDRFSAQQFSDYHSELNMSSLELGDSALYFCASSQRGRPVGYTFGSGTRLTVV.

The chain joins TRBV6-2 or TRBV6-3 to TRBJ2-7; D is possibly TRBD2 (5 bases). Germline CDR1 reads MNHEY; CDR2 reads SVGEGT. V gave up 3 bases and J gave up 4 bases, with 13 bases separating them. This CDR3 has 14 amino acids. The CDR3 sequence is CASSYSGKPYEQYF. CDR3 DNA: TGTGCCAGCAGTTATTCCGGGAAACCATACGAGCAGTACTTC.

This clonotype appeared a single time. The CDR3 DNA sequence: TGCAGTGCTCAAACCCATAATAGCGGGAAACTCTACAATGAGCAGTTCTTC. Protein product: CSAQTHNSGKLYNEQFF. V gene TRBV20-1 combines with J gene TRBJ2-1; 8 nucleotides line up with TRBD2. The ends lost 5 bases at V and 3 bases at J; junction bases unmatched: 15. Germline-derived CDR1 and CDR2 are DFQATT and SNEGSKA (reference sequence). The CDR3 spans 17 residues.

CDR3 region: CASSGHNSGNTIYF. CDR3 sequence (DNA): TGTGCCAGCAGTGGACATAACTCTGGAAACACCATATATTTT. The chain combines TRBV28 with TRBJ1-3, with D possibly matching TRBD1 (5 bases). V lost 5 bases to trimming and J lost 0 bases, with 8 bases between them. There are 14 residues in the CDR3. Germline values: CDR1 MDHEN, CDR2 SYDVKM.

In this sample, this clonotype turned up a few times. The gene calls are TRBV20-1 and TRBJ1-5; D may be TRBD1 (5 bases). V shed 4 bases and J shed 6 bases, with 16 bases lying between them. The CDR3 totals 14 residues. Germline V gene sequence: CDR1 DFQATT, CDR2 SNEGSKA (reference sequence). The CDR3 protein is CSATDVGVGQPQHF. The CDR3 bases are TGCAGTGCTACAGACGTGGGGGTGGGTCAGCCCCAGCATTTT.

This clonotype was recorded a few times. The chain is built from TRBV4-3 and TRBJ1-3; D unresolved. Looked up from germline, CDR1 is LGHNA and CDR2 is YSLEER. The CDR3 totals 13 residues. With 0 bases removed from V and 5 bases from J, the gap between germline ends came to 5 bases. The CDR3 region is CASSQELRNTIYF. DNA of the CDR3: TGCGCCAGCAGCCAAGAACTTCGAAACACCATATATTTT.

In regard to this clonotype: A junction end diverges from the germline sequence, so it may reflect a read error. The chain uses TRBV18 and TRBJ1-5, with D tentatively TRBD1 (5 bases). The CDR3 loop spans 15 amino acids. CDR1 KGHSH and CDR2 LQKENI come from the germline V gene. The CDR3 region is CASSPQGASDQPQHF. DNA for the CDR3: TGTGCCAGCTCACCTCAGGGAGCTAGCGATCAGCCCCAGCATTTT.

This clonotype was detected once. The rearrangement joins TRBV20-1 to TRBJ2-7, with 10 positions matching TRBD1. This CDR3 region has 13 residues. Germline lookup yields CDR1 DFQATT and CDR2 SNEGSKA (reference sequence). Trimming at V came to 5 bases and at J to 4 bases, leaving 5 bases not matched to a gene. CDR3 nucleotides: TGCAGTGCTCACCGGGACAGGGGTTACGAGCAGTACTTC. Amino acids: CSAHRDRGYEQYF.

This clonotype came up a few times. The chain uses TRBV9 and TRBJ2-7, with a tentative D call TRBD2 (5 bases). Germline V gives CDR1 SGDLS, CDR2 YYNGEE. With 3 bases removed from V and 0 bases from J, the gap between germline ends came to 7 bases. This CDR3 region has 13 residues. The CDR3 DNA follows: TGTGCCAGCAGCGCCCGGGGCTCCTACGAGCAGTACTTC. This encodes CASSARGSYEQYF.

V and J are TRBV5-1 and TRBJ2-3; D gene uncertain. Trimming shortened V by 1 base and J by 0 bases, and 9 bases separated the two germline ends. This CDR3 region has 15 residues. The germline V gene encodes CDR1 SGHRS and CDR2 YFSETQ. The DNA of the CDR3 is TGCGCCAGCAGCTTGATTGGAGCTAGCACAGATACGCAGTATTTT. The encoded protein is CASSLIGASTDTQYF.

CDR3 DNA sequence: TGCGCCAGCAGCTTGGGACTTACAGGGGGCACCGAGCAGTACTTC. Protein: CASSLGLTGGTEQYF. The rearrangement uses TRBV5-1 and TRBJ2-7; 9 bases are shared with TRBD1. J was trimmed by 6 bases and V by 0 bases; bases with no gene match: 7. The CDR3 contains 15 residues. The germline CDR1 and CDR2 sequences are SGHRS and YFSETQ. Variable domain in full (rest from reference TRBV5-1 and TRBJ2-7): KAGVTQTPRYLIKTRGQQVTLSCSPISGHRSVSWYQQTPGQGLQFLFEYFSETQRNKGNFPGRFSGRQFSNSRSEMNVSTLELGDSALYLCASSLGLTGGTEQYFGPGTRLTVT.

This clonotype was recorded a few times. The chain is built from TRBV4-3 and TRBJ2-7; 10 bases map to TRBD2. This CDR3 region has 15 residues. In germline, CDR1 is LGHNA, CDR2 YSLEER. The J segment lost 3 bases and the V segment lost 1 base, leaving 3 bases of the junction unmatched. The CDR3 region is CASSQGPSGSYEQYF. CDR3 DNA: TGCGCCAGCAGCCAAGGGCCTAGCGGGAGCTACGAGCAGTACTTC.

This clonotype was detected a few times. CDR3 protein: CSAIDSRRQYF. The CDR3 DNA is TGCAGTGCTATAGACAGCAGAAGGCAGTACTTC. The chain carries TRBV20-1 and TRBJ2-7, with a weak D call TRBD1 (5 bases). CDR1 and CDR2 from the germline V gene are DFQATT and SNEGSKA (reference sequence). The CDR3 contains 11 residues. Trimming shortened V by 4 bases and J by 9 bases, and 13 bases separated the two germline ends.

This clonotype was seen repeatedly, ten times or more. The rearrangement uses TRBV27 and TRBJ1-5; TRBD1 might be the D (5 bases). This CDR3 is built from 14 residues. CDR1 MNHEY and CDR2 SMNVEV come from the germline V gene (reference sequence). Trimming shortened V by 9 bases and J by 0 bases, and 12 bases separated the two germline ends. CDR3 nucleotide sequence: TGTGCCAGGGGAGGGGAGGATAGCAATCAGCCCCAGCATTTT. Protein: CARGGEDSNQPQHF.

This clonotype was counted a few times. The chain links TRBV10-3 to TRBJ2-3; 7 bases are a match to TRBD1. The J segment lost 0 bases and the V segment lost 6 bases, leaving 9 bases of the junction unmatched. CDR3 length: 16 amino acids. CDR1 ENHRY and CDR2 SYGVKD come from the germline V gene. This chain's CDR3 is CAISVLPGQSTDTQYF. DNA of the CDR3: TGTGCCATCAGCGTACTCCCGGGACAGAGCACAGATACGCAGTATTTT.

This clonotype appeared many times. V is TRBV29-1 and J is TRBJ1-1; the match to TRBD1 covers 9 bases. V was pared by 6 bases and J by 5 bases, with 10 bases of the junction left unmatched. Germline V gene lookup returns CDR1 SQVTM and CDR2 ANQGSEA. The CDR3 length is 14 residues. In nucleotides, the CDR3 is TGCAGCGTGTCGGTCGGGACAGGGAGGACTGAAGCTTTCTTT. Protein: CSVSVGTGRTEAFF. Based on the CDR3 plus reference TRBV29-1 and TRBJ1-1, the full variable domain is SAVISQKPSRDICQRGTSLTIQCQVDSQVTMMFWYRQQPGQSLTLIATANQGSEATYESGFVIDKFPISRPNLTFSTLTVSNMSPEDSSIYLCSVSVGTGRTEAFFGQGTRLTVV.

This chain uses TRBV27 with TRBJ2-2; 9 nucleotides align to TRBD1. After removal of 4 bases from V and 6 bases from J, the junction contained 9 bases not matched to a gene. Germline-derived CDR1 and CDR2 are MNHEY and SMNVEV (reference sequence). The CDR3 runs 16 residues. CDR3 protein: CASSSYRGLSPGELFF. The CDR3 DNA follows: TGTGCCAGCAGTTCTTACAGGGGGCTGTCACCCGGGGAGCTGTTTTTT.

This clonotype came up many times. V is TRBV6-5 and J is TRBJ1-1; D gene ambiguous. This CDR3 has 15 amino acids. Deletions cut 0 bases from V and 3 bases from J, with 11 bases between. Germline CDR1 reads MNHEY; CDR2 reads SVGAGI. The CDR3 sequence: CASSYSISTDTEAFF. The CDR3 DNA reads TGTGCCAGCAGTTACTCGATCAGTACAGACACTGAAGCTTTCTTT.

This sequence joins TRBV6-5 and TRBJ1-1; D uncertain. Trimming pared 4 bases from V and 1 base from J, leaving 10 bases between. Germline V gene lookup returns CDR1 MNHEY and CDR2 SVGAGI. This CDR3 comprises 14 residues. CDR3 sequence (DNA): TGTGCCAGCAGTTCCCCAAGGGAGAACACTGAAGCTTTCTTT. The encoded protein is CASSSPRENTEAFF.

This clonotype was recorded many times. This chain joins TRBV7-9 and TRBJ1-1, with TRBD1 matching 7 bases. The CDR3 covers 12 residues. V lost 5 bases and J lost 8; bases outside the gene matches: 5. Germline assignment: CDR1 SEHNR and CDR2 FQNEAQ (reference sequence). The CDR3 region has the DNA TGTGCCAGCAGCCGGGGGGACAGCGAAGCTTTCTTT. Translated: CASSRGDSEAFF.

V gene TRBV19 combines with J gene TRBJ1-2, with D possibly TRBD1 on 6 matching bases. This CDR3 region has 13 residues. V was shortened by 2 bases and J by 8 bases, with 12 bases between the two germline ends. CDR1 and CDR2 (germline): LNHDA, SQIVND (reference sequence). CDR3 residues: CASSIRTGKGYTF. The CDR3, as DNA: TGTGCCAGTAGTATACGCACAGGGAAGGGCTACACCTTC.

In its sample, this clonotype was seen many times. CDR3 bases: TGTGCCAGCGGCCCTTCTGGAAACACCATATATTTT. This gives the protein CASGPSGNTIYF. The chain is built from TRBV6-5 and TRBJ1-3; D unresolved. This CDR3 is built from 12 residues. The germline CDR1 and CDR2 sequences are MNHEY and SVGAGI. V lost 8 bases, J lost 1 base, and 6 bases lay in between.

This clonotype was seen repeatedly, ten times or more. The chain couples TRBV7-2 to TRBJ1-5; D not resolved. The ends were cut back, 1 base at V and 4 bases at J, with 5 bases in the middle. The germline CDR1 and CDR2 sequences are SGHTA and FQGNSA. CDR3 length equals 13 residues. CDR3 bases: TGTGCCAGCAGCTTAGAATTTAATCAGCCCCAGCATTTT. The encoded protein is CASSLEFNQPQHF. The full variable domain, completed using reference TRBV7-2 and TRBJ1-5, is GAGVSQSPSNKVTEKGKDVELRCDPISGHTALYWYRQSLGQGLEFLIYFQGNSAPDKSGLPSDRFSAERTGGSVSTLTIQRTQQEDSAVYLCASSLEFNQPQHFGDGTRLSIL.

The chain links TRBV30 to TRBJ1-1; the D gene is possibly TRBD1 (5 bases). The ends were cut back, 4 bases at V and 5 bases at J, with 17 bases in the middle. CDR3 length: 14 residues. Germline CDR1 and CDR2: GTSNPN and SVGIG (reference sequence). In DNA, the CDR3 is TGTGCCTGGATTCCAGGGTCGGGTATAACTGAAGCTTTCTTT. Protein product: CAWIPGSGITEAFF.

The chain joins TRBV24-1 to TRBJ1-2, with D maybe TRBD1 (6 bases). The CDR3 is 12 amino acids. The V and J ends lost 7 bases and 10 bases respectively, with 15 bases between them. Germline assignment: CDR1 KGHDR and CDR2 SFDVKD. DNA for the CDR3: TGTGCCACCAGGAGTTCTGGGGGCGACTACACCTTC. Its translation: CATRSSGGDYTF.

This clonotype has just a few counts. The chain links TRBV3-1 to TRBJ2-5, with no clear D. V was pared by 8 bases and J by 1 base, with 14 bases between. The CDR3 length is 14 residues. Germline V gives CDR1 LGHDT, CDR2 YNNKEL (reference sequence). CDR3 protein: CASCERTVQETQYF. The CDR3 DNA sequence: TGTGCCAGCTGTGAAAGGACCGTCCAAGAGACCCAGTACTTC.

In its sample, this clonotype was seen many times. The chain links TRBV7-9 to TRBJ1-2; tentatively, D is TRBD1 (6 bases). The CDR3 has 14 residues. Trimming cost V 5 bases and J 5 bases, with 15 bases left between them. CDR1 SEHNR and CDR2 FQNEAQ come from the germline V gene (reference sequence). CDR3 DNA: TGTGCCAGCAGCCCCCGGGACACAGCGTATGGCTACACCTTC. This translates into CASSPRDTAYGYTF.

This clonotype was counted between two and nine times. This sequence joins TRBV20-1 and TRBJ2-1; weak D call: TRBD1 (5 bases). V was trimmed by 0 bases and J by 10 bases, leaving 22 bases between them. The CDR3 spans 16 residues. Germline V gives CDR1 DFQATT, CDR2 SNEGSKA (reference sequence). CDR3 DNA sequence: TGCAGTGCTAGAGATGTGGACAAGGAGATCTTTTACGAGCAGTTCTTC. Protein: CSARDVDKEIFYEQFF.

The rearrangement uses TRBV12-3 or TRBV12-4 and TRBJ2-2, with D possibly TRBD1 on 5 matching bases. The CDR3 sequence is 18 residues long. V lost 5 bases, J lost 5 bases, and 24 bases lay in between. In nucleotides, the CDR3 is TGTGCCAGCAGTCTCTCATTGGGATGGGGCGCAGATACCGGGGAGCTGTTTTTT. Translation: CASSLSLGWGADTGELFF.

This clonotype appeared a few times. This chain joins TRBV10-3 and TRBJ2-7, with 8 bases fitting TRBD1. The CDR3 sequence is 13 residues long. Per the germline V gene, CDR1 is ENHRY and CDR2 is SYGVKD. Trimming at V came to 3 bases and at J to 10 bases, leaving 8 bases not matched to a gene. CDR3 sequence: CAISDSGQVYQYF. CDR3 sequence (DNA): TGTGCCATCAGTGATTCGGGACAGGTATATCAGTACTTC.